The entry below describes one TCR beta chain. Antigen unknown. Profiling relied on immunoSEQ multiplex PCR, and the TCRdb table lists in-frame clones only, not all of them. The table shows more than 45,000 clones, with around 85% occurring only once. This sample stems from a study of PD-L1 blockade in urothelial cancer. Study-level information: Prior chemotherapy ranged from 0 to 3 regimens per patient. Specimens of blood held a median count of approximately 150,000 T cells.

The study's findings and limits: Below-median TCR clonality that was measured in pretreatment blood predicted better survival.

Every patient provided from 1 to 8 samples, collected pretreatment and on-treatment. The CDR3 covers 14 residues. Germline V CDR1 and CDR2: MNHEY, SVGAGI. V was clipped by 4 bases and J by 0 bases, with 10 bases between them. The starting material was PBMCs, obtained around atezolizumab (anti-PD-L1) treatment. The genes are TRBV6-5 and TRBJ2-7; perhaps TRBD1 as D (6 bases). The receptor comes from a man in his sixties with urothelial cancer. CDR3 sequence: CASSSGDISYEQYF. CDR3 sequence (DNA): TGTGCCAGCAGTTCCGGGGACATCTCCTACGAGCAGTACTTC.